This TCR beta chain was captured by sequencing in a study of regulatory T cells in long-lasting Graves disease (dated by TCRdb to about 2021). Some background on the complete study: Newly diagnosed Graves' disease patients had taken antithyroid drugs for less than 3 months. The study took place in China and was registered as a clinical trial. TCR sequencing covered 13 persistent and 20 newly diagnosed Graves' disease patients, 33 samples in total. Persistent Graves' disease patients were compared with newly diagnosed Graves' disease patients by peripheral blood TCR sequencing and RNA sequencing. Summary of the overall study and its limitations: Sequencing and analysis were limited to the TCR beta chain. As a limitation, the authors acknowledged that the small sample size may reduce accuracy. Persistent disease showed preferential use of TRBV28, TRBJ1-2 and TRBJ2-5, whereas newly diagnosed disease favored TRBV20-1 and TRBJ2-1. Compared with newly diagnosed patients, patients with persistent Graves' disease had lower TCR Shannon entropy and fewer highly expanded clones, which suggests clonal expansion. Because the primary lesion, thyroid tissue, could not be accessed, the study looked at peripheral blood alone. A larger number of public clonotypes was shared among persistent patients (about 2,700) than among newly diagnosed patients (approximately 1,000).

Library creation used multiplex PCR. Sequencing relied on an Illumina HiSeq 4000. To build TCR beta libraries, CDR3 regions were amplified by Arm-PCR using iRepertoire HTBI primers. Gel purification was performed on PCR products prior to sequencing. In the paper's pipeline: Gene usage analysis of CDR3 amino acid clonotypes used the approximately 62 TRBV and fewer than 15 TRBJ segments found across samples. COPE and FqMerger were used to merge the filtered high-quality paired reads into contigs. BLAST was used to align contigs to IMGT TRBV, TRBD and TRBJ reference genes, and CDR3 was defined according to IMGT. Any clonotype with a frequency above 0.1% was classified as a highly expanded clone. Shannon entropy was used to measure repertoire diversity, and the Gini coefficient was used to measure V-J evenness. A clonotype was considered public if more than one individual shared it. TCRdb reworked the public reads: Q25 trimming with fastp, MiXCR clone assembly, productive beta chains retained. Identical CDR3 protein sequences are pooled into one entry, listed with their most common genes and DNA. What appears here as the V and J calls and clone size reflects TCRdb's work, not the paper's. The sample profile shows roughly 410,000 distinct CDR3 sequences; 15% of them were found once. The ten largest account for approximately 7.8% of the sample.

In light of the paper, this sample's time point label describes: newly diagnosed GD, antithyroid drugs for less than 3 months. For both TCR sequencing and RNA sequencing, RNA was extracted from PBMCs in TRIzol. Graves' disease was diagnosed according to American Thyroid Association guidelines. Recruitment of patients was carried out at an endocrinology department in Xi'an, China. From each patient, around 9.3 milliliters of peripheral blood was collected into an EDTA anticoagulant tube. PBMCs were isolated by Ficoll Paque Plus density gradient separation without further T cell sorting. An Agilent 2100 Bioanalyzer and agarose gel were used to assess RNA quality, and a NanoDrop 2000 was used to measure RNA concentration. This clonotype was counted ten times or more. What antigen it recognizes has not been identified. Per-base qualities were not stored, and no clone one base away is much larger. V is pared back by 5 bases and J by 2 bases, with 12 bases lying between the germline termini. In the germline V gene, CDR1 corresponds to MDHEN and CDR2 to SYDVKM. The CDR3 runs 15 residues from the cysteine to the phenylalanine. The kept DNA is CDR3 alone, 45 bases in frame from the first base.

In addition, the sample was reused for a study of T cells in Graves' hyperthyroidism and ophthalmopathy. The second publication reports: Stable Graves' hyperthyroidism was defined as no progression to ophthalmopathy during 18 months of follow-up. The hyperthyroidism patients were between 18 and 65 years old and newly diagnosed, with a disease duration of less than 2 months. Exclusion was applied to patients with uncontrolled infections, other autoimmune diseases, pregnancy or lactation. Clinical symptoms, serum thyroxine and TRAb, thyroid ultrasound, and orbital computed tomography formed the basis for the diagnoses. For the first round of RT-PCR on the TCR CDR3, the HTBI primer set was used together with the Qiagen OneStep RT-PCR kit. Blood samples also contained most of the expanded thyroid clonotypes (frequency above 0.001), which suggests that blood repertoires may reflect thyroid immune responses. In cross-validation, a model built on a 13 V-J signature told ophthalmopathy apart from stable hyperthyroidism with 87.88% sensitivity and roughly 82% specificity, and in testing the same model reached 80%/75%. During validation, the model predicted progression to ophthalmopathy a median of approximately six months ahead of onset, with almost 71% sensitivity and 72.22% specificity. TCR V-J signatures able to tell the groups apart were searched for in a discovery cohort of 95 to 100 patients, of whom around 42 had Graves' ophthalmopathy and about 55 had stable Graves' hyperthyroidism. Prospective prediction of ophthalmopathy was tested in an independent validation cohort consisting of roughly 19 hyperthyroidism patients and around 16 patients who later progressed to ophthalmopathy. The roughly 99 discovery patients were divided at random into training and test sets in a 7:3 ratio. In six Graves' hyperthyroidism patients, the study also compared T-cell repertoires from thyroid tissue with T-cell repertoires from blood. After sampling, hyperthyroidism patients received methimazole starting at 30 mg daily, and ophthalmopathy patients received high-dose intravenous methylprednisolone. Libraries were constructed in a second round of multiplex PCR, after which size selection and purification were performed. Paired-end sequencing of the libraries was performed with 100 bp reads on an Illumina HiSeq2000. SOAPnuke was used to process the raw data, with reads discarded if the reads contained adapters or uncalled bases, had a mean Phred below 15, or lacked an exact constant-primer or identifier match. High-quality paired reads were merged with COPE v1.2.5, and unique nucleotide sequences were defined as clonotypes. Clonotypes were aligned to IMGT TRBV, TRBD and TRBJ reference segments using MiTCR v1.1. The analysis was restricted to V-J combinations with a frequency above 0.0001, which together covered roughly 99% of the repertoires. A TCS score was defined as the ratio of F50 (clonal expansion) to E x V (chaos), with BLOSUM62-based TCRdist applied between CDR3 peptides within each V-J. Welch's t-statistics and random forest reduced around 520 V-J features to about 13, which were used in a naive Bayes classifier (R e1071). Sample size was not statistically predetermined, and blinding of investigators to group allocation was not performed. TCR Vbeta CDR3 sequencing of around 130 peripheral blood samples (43 ophthalmopathy, some 75 hyperthyroidism and some 17 progressor patients) is reported in the paper.

This clonotype was obtained from a woman aged 40 to 49 with Graves disease. Donor details come from another sample of the same person, matched by shared clones. The sequencing here drew on peripheral blood mononuclear cells (PBMCs), taken at new diagnosis, from a patient treated with antithyroid drugs. The chain couples TRBV28 to TRBJ2-2; the D call is tentative, TRBD1 or TRBD2, as each matches 5 bases. The nucleotide sequence reads TGTGCCAGCAGTCCGGTTGGGGGTAACACCGGGGAGCTGTTTTTT. Translated, it gives CASSPVGGNTGELFF. With all but the CDR3 taken from the reference TRBV28 and TRBJ2-2 genes, the full variable domain is: DVKVTQSSRYLVKRTGEKVFLECVQDMDHENMFWYRQDPGLGLRLIYFSYDVKMKEKGDIPEGYSVSREKKERFSLILESASTNQTSMYLCASSPVGGNTGELFFGEGSRLTVL.